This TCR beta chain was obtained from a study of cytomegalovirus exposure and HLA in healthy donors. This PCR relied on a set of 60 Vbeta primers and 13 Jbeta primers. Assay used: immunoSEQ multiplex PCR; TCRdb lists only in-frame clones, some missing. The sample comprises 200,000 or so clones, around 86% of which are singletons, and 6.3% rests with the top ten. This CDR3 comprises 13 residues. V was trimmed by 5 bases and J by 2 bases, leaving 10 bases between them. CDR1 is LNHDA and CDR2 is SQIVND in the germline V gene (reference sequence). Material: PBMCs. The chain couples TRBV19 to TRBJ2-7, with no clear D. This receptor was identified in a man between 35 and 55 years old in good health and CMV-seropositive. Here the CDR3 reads CASSATVTYEQYF. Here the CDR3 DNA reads TGTGCCAGTAGTGCTACGGTAACCTACGAGCAGTACTTC.